These T cell receptor beta chains were read from a single sample in a study of human T cells and chemical hapten exposure. Using its own MiXCR run on the RACE reads, TCRdb lists one record per CDR3 protein. The repertoire consists of tens of thousands of distinct CDR3 sequences, with more than 8% occurring once and the leading ten covering 26%. This material consisted of whole blood, taken in connection with sensitization to the hapten diphenylcyclopropenone (DPC). These receptors all stem from a man in his fifties with alopecia areata. Some clones in this sample may be carry-over from other donors' samples. Each CDR3 is given with its conserved first and last residue. Fields, in order: V gene, CDR3 protein.

V gene: TRBV7-9; CDR3 protein: CASSSPAGLPIYNEQFF
V gene: TRBV11-2; CDR3 protein: CASSMGLEETQYF
V gene: TRBV28; CDR3 protein: CASSYQGDSTPFF
V gene: TRBV27; CDR3 protein: CASSLTPTGELFF
V gene: TRBV6-5; CDR3 protein: CASSPGPPPPHYEQYF
V gene: TRBV7-2; CDR3 protein: CASSLAGTSANEQFF
V gene: TRBV7-7; CDR3 protein: CASSPTSGSTNEQFF
V gene: TRBV19; CDR3 protein: CASTEGTGDLYNQPQHF
V gene: TRBV27; CDR3 protein: CASSLSPGGATYEQYF
V gene: TRBV28; CDR3 protein: CASSRQTDTQYF
V gene: TRBV10-2; CDR3 protein: CASSDLVGETQYF
V gene: TRBV29-1; CDR3 protein: CSVDAPRRYTYEQYF
V gene: TRBV11-2; CDR3 protein: CASSAHRGSPYEQYF
V gene: TRBV7-2; CDR3 protein: CASSLAGTNTGELFF
V gene: TRBV12-3/TRBV12-4; CDR3 protein: CASSFGWGANTEAFF
V gene: TRBV9; CDR3 protein: CASSAQGLRETQYF
V gene: TRBV6-1; CDR3 protein: CASSETGVNSGELFF
V gene: TRBV7-3; CDR3 protein: CASSLDRGRNGELFF
V gene: TRBV7-2; CDR3 protein: CASSLVADNTGELFF
V gene: TRBV6-2/TRBV6-3; CDR3 protein: CASKRGDYEQYF
V gene: TRBV12-3/TRBV12-4; CDR3 protein: CASSFDMQGNQPQHF
V gene: TRBV12-3/TRBV12-4; CDR3 protein: CASSLATGGRGYTF
V gene: TRBV20-1; CDR3 protein: CSALVLAGHNEQFF
V gene: TRBV5-1; CDR3 protein: CASSPSGSKEDTQYF
V gene: TRBV19; CDR3 protein: CASSISLGSYNEQFF
V gene: TRBV20-1; CDR3 protein: CSARGLGLAGNNEQFF
V gene: TRBV5-4; CDR3 protein: CASTRGGTSNNEQFF
V gene: TRBV7-3; CDR3 protein: CASSIHAGSTGELFF
V gene: TRBV5-1; CDR3 protein: CASSFEGGDNEQFF
V gene: TRBV7-6; CDR3 protein: CASSWTNYNEQFF
V gene: TRBV29-1; CDR3 protein: CSVKQGDTNQFF
V gene: TRBV18; CDR3 protein: CASSPPVTLPTYEQYF
V gene: TRBV5-1; CDR3 protein: CASSSLGIWDEQFF
V gene: TRBV5-4; CDR3 protein: CASSLGQGRNEQFF
V gene: TRBV6-2/TRBV6-3; CDR3 protein: CASSYRRTSGADTQYF
V gene: TRBV12-3/TRBV12-4; CDR3 protein: CASKRSRLAQEQFF
V gene: TRBV7-2; CDR3 protein: CASSLASGTYGYTF
V gene: TRBV20-1; CDR3 protein: CSARWTGSTDTQYF
V gene: TRBV5-1; CDR3 protein: CASSSGQTTDTQYF
V gene: TRBV10-2; CDR3 protein: CASRWGRQETQYF
V gene: TRBV27; CDR3 protein: CASSLRANTEAFF
V gene: TRBV5-4; CDR3 protein: CASTQAGGAYNEQFF
V gene: TRBV14; CDR3 protein: CASGRTSYEQYF
V gene: TRBV6-5; CDR3 protein: CASSQPPDGANVLTF
V gene: TRBV20-1; CDR3 protein: CSARDPSGGVETQYF
V gene: TRBV6-5; CDR3 protein: CASSYYTGTDTQYF
V gene: TRBV5-1; CDR3 protein: CASSPRQGGDEKLFF
V gene: TRBV29-1; CDR3 protein: CSVEEAYRLF
V gene: TRBV6-2/TRBV6-3; CDR3 protein: CASSPLSGQAISYEQYF
V gene: TRBV30; CDR3 protein: CAWGRQITDTQYF
V gene: TRBV9; CDR3 protein: CASSSRGFSGNTIYF